A selection of T cell receptor beta chains follows, all from one sample in a study of glioma-infiltrating T cells. TCRdb passed the multiplex PCR reads through MiXCR, listing each CDR3 protein once. The table shows about 140,000 distinct CDR3 sequences, with about two fifths occurring only once. What was sequenced was glioma tissue, nonneoplastic brain tissue, or PBMCs (not recorded which). The receptors stem from a human donor with low-grade glioma or glioblastoma, undergoing nonglioma brain surgery, or in good health (not recorded which). Both conserved end residues are part of each CDR3. D genes are given only for firm matches. Clone size appears in some rows only: once, few, many, or a class for an expanded clone.

D,size,V,J,DNA,CDR3
TRBD1,few,TRBV27,TRBJ1-2,TGTGCCAGCAGTACTCGACAGGGAGGTTATGGCTACACCTTC,CASSTRQGGYGYTF
NA,few,TRBV6-1,TRBJ1-4,TGTGCCAGCAGGGAAGGGGGTCCAAATGAAAAACTGTTTTTT,CASREGGPNEKLFF
NA,many,TRBV28,TRBJ2-7,TGTGCCAGCAGTAGACGGACTTCGCTCTCCTACGAGCAGTACTTC,CASSRRTSLSYEQYF
NA,few,TRBV10-3,TRBJ2-5,TGTGCCATCCTTGCGGGGCTCCAAGAGACCCAGTACTTC,CAILAGLQETQYF
NA,few,TRBV6-1,TRBJ2-5,TGTGCCATCAGTGAGCACCGGGACGGATCCGAGACCCAGTACTTC,CAISEHRDGSETQYF
TRBD1,NA,TRBV6-1,TRBJ2-1,TGTGCCAGCAGCACCGGGACAGGGTTCAATGAGCAGTTCTTC,CASSTGTGFNEQFF
NA,NA,TRBV6-1,TRBJ1-5,TGTGCCAGCAGTCGGACGGAGAATCAGCCCCAGCATTTT,CASSRTENQPQHF
TRBD2,NA,TRBV6-1,TRBJ2-5,TGTGCCAGCACGGGGACCAGAAGCAACTTGCGGGAGCAGTACTTC,CASTGTRSNLREQYF
NA,NA,TRBV6-1,TRBJ2-5,TGTGCCAGCACCCTGAGGGGTTTGGAGACCCAGTACTTC,CASTLRGLETQYF
NA,NA,TRBV7-2,TRBJ2-7,TGTGCCAGCAGCTTAGGGAGTAACTACGAGCAGTACTTC,CASSLGSNYEQYF
NA,NA,TRBV4-1,TRBJ2-3,TGCGCCAGCAGCCGTCTGGGCGGAGGAGATACGCAGTATTTT,CASSRLGGGDTQYF
NA,NA,TRBV12-3/TRBV12-4,TRBJ1-1,TGTGCCAGCCAAAGGGCCTCGAACACTGAAGCTTTCTTT,CASQRASNTEAFF
TRBD1,medium-sized,TRBV25-1,TRBJ1-2,TGTGCCAGCTGGGGACAGTATGGCTACACCTTC,CASWGQYGYTF
NA,NA,TRBV7-2,TRBJ2-7,TGTGCCAGCAGCTTAGCAATTTCCGGGGCAGGTTCCTACGAGCAGTACTTC,CASSLAISGAGSYEQYF
TRBD1,NA,TRBV6-1,TRBJ1-5,TGTGCCAGCAGCATACAGGGGGCCGGGCAGCCCCAGCATTTT,CASSIQGAGQPQHF
NA,few,TRBV15,TRBJ2-5,TGTGCCACCAGCAGAGATCCCATGAAGTCCCAGTACTTC,CATSRDPMKSQYF
NA,few,TRBV15,TRBJ1-2,TGTGCCACCAGCAGGGGCTCTAACTATGGCTACACCTTC,CATSRGSNYGYTF
NA,NA,TRBV15,TRBJ1-3,TGTGCCACCAGCAGAGAGATAGGGAACACCATATATTTT,CATSREIGNTIYF
NA,NA,TRBV15,TRBJ1-2,TGTGCCACCAGCAGAGATTTAGACACTTCCAACTATGGCTACACCTTC,CATSRDLDTSNYGYTF
NA,many,TRBV7-9,TRBJ2-3,TGTGCCAGCAGCCCCCTTAAGGATACGCAGTATTTT,CASSPLKDTQYF
NA,many,TRBV20-1,TRBJ1-5,TGCAGTGCAGTAGCCCAGGCCCTTAGCAATCAGCCCCAGCATTTT,CSAVAQALSNQPQHF